This T cell receptor beta chain was observed in a study of cytomegalovirus exposure and HLA in healthy donors. Looking at the study overall: An early data release held 80 million or so unique TCRs from HLA-typed donors.

This clone was found a few times. The PCR contained 60 Vbeta and 13 Jbeta primers. The assay was immunoSEQ multiplex PCR, and TCRdb's table has in-frame clones only and misses some. The sample carries 96,000 or so clones, about 70% recorded once. V trimming: 0 bases; J trimming: 7 bases; junction bases outside the gene matches: 3. CDR1 is SGHNT, CDR2 YYREEE, per germline (reference sequence). The CDR3 sequence is 15 residues long. Sequencing input: PBMCs. This receptor was taken from a woman aged 70-85 years in good health and CMV-seropositive. The chain recombines TRBV5-4 with TRBJ2-3, with 12 bases matching TRBD2. The CDR3 DNA reads as TGTGCCAGCAGCTTGGGACTAGCGGGAGAATATACGCAGTATTTT. Encoded protein: CASSLGLAGEYTQYF. The full variable domain, its missing parts supplied by reference TRBV5-4 and TRBJ2-3, is ETGVTQSPTHLIKTRGQQVTLRCSSQSGHNTVSWYQQALGQGPQFIFQYYREEENGRGNFPPRFSGLQFPNYSSELNVNALELDDSALYLCASSLGLAGEYTQYFGPGTRLTVL.